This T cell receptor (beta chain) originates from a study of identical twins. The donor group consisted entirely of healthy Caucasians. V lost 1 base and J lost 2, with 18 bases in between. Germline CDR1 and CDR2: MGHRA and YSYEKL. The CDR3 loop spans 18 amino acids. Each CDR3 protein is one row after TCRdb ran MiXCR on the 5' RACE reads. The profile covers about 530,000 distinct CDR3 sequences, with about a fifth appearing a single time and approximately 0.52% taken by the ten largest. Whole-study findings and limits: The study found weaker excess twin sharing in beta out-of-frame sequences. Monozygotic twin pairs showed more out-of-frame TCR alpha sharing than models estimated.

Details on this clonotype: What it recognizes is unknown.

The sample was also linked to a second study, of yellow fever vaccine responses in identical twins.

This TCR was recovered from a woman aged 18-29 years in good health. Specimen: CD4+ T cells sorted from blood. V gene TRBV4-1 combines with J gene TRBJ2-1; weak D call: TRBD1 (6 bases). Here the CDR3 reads CASSQVPPGQFTYNEQFF. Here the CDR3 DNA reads TGCGCCAGCAGCCAAGTCCCTCCTGGACAGTTCACCTACAATGAGCAGTTCTTC.